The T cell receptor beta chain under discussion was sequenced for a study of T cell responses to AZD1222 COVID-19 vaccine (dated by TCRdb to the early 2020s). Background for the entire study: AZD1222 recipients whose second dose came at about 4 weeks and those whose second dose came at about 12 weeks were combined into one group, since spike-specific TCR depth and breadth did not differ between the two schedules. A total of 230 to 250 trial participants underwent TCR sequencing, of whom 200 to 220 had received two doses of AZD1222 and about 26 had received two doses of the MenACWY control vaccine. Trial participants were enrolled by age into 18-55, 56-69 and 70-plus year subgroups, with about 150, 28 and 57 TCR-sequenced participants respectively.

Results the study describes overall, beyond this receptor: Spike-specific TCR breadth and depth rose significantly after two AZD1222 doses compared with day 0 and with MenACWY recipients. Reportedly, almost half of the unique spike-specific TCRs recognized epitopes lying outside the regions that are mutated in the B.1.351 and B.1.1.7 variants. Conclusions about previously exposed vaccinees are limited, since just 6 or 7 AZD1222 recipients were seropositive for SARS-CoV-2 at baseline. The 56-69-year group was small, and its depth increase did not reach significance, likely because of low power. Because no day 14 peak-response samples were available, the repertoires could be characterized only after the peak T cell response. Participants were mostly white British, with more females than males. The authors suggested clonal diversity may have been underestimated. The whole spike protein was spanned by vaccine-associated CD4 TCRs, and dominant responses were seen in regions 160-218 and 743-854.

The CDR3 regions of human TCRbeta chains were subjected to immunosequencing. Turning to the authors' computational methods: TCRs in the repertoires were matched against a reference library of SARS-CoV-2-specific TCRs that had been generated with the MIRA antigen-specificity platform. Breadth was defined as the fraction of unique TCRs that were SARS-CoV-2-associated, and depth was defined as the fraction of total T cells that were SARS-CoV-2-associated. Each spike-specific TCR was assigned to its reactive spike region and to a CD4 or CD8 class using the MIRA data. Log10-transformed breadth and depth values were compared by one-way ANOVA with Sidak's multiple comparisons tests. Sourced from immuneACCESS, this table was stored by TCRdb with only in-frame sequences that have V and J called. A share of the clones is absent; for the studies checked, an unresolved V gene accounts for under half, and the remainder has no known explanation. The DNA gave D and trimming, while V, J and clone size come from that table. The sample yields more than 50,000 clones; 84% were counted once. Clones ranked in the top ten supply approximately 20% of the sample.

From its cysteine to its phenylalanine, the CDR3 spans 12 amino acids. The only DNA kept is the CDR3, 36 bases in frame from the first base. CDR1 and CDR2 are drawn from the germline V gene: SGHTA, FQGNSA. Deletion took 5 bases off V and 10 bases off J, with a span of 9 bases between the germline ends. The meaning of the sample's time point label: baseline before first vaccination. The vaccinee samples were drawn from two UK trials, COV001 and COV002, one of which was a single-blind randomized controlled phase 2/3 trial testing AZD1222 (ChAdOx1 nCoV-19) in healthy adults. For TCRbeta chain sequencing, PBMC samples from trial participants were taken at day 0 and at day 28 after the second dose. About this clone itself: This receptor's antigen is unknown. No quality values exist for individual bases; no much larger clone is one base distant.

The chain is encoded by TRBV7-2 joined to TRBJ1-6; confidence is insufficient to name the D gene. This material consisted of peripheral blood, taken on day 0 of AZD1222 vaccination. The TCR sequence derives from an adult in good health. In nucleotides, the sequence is TGTGCCAGCAGCCCCCCCAGGTCACCCCTCCACTTT. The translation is CASSPPRSPLHF.